This entry lists 32 T cell receptor beta chains sequenced from one sample in a study of T-cell reconstitution after alpha-beta-depleted transplantation in children. Preparation of the TCRbeta library involved a method that used unique molecular identifiers. Using its own MiXCR run on the PCR reads, TCRdb lists one record per CDR3 protein. The data hold some 490,000 distinct CDR3 sequences, with approximately 13% observed a single time. Sequencing used PBMCs from the stem cell graft donor, obtained from the stem cell graft. The receptor set was obtained from a human donor who donated a stem cell graft to a child with combined immunodeficiency.

This clonotype came up many times. This chain connects TRBV29-1 to TRBJ1-4; D is unclear. Trimming removed 3 bases from V and 3 bases from J, with 11 bases in between. This CDR3 has 14 amino acids. Per germline, CDR1 SQVTM and CDR2 ANQGSEA. CDR3 sequence reads: CSVEGSGANEKLFF. CDR3 DNA sequence: TGCAGCGTTGAGGGTTCGGGAGCTAATGAAAAACTGTTTTTT.

This clonotype turned up a few times. The rearrangement joins TRBV12-3 or TRBV12-4 to TRBJ1-4; no firm D call. This CDR3 region has 17 residues. The germline V and J ends were trimmed by 3 bases and 0 bases, with 14 bases remaining between them. The CDR3 sequence is CASSFGRPGATNEKLFF. DNA of the CDR3: TGTGCCAGCAGTTTTGGTCGCCCAGGAGCAACTAATGAAAAACTGTTTTTT.

A word on this clonotype: Possible read error: a much larger clone is one base away. The genes are TRBV12-3 or TRBV12-4 and TRBJ2-1; possibly TRBD1 for D (6 bases). The CDR3 totals 15 residues. DNA of the CDR3: TGTGCCAGCAGTTTATCAGGGGACGGGGACAATGATCAGTTCTTC. Amino acid sequence: CASSLSGDGDNDQFF.

The genes are TRBV12-3 or TRBV12-4 and TRBJ2-3; D might be TRBD1 or TRBD2, each matching 5 bases. The CDR3 totals 15 residues. The V end was cut by 5 bases, the J end by 1 base, with 13 bases between. CDR3 residues: CASSPNLGGTDTQYF. The CDR3 nucleotides read TGTGCCAGCAGTCCTAACCTGGGGGGCACAGATACGCAGTATTTT.

Details on this clonotype: This sequence may be a read error, since a much larger clone differs from it by one base. The V call is TRBV7-8, the J call TRBJ2-7; perhaps D is TRBD1 or TRBD2 (5 bases each). V gave up 5 bases and J gave up 5 bases, with 25 bases separating them. The CDR3 has 17 amino acids. In germline, CDR1 is SGHVS, CDR2 FQNEAQ. The CDR3 here is CASSLRQRGAQKNEQYF. CDR3 nucleotides: TGTGCCAGCAGCCTAAGACAAAGGGGAGCGCAGAAGAACGAGCAGTACTTC.

Only a few counts were recorded for this clonotype. The rearrangement uses TRBV4-2 and TRBJ2-3, with TRBD2 matching over 10 bases. The CDR3 has 18 residues. Germline V lookup: CDR1 LGHNA, CDR2 YNFKEQ. V was clipped by 1 base and J by 5 bases; unmatched bases: 12. The CDR3 reads CASSQARSLAGSIDTQYF. The CDR3 nucleotides are TGTGCCAGCAGCCAAGCAAGATCACTAGCGGGGAGTATAGATACGCAGTATTTT.

At least ten counts were recorded for this clonotype. The chain is built from TRBV28 and TRBJ2-1, with 12 bases matching TRBD2. Germline-derived CDR1 and CDR2 are MDHEN and SYDVKM. With 6 bases clipped from V and 6 bases from J, the junction kept 12 bases outside the gene matches. The CDR3 is 17 amino acids. The CDR3 coding sequence is TGTGCCAGCAGCTCATCCTCGGGACTAGCGGGTGGCAATGAGCAGTTCTTC. Protein: CASSSSSGLAGGNEQFF. Supplemented by reference TRBV28 and TRBJ2-1, the full variable domain reads DVKVTQSSRYLVKRTGEKVFLECVQDMDHENMFWYRQDPGLGLRLIYFSYDVKMKEKGDIPEGYSVSREKKERFSLILESASTNQTSMYLCASSSSSGLAGGNEQFFGPGTRLTVL.

This clonotype has more than one count but fewer than ten. V gene TRBV10-3 combines with J gene TRBJ1-1, with D tentatively TRBD1 (5 bases). Per the germline V gene, CDR1 is ENHRY and CDR2 is SYGVKD. Trimming removed 5 bases from V and 1 base from J, with 20 bases in between. The CDR3 spans 17 residues. This CDR3 is CAISFGGRTGENTEAFF. CDR3 DNA: TGTGCCATCAGTTTTGGGGGGAGAACAGGCGAGAACACTGAAGCTTTCTTT.

This clonotype was counted ten times or more. J is TRBJ2-2 and V is TRBV12-3 or TRBV12-4, with 9 bases that match TRBD1. This CDR3 has 15 amino acids. V lost 3 bases to trimming and J lost 4 bases; unmatched junction nucleotides: 3. The CDR3 loop reads CASSLWTGVTGELFF. For the CDR3, the DNA is TGTGCCAGCAGTTTGTGGACAGGGGTCACCGGGGAGCTGTTTTTT.

This clonotype is a singleton in its sample. The chain joins TRBV5-1 to TRBJ2-1; D may be TRBD1 (5 bases). The V end was cut by 0 bases, the J end by 6 bases, with 13 bases between. The length of the CDR3 is 15 residues. CDR1 and CDR2 from the germline V gene are SGHRS and YFSETQ. The CDR3 region has the DNA TGCGCCAGCAGCTTGGTGTCCACAGGCTCCAATGAGCAGTTCTTC. The encoded protein is CASSLVSTGSNEQFF.

This clonotype was seen only a few times. At one of its ends the junction is not consistent with the germline gene, which may arise from a read error. The V call is TRBV20-1, the J call TRBJ2-1; the match to TRBD2 covers 12 bases. In germline, CDR1 is DFQATT, CDR2 SNEGSKA (reference sequence). CDR3 length: 14 residues. The CDR3 DNA sequence: TGCAGTGCTAGGCGGGCTAGCGGGGGGGATGAGCCGTTCTTC. Translating gives CSARRASGGDEPFF.

The chain joins TRBV7-9 to TRBJ1-3, with no clear D. Germline lookup yields CDR1 SEHNR and CDR2 FQNEAQ (reference sequence). This CDR3 is built from 13 residues. Trimming removed 2 bases at V and 6 bases at J, with 8 bases between. CDR3 amino acids: CASSLSRSNTIYF. CDR3 nucleotide sequence: TGTGCCAGCAGCTTATCTCGGTCAAACACCATATATTTT.

This clonotype showed up many times. The chain is built from TRBV4-3 and TRBJ2-5; TRBD1 matches at 8 bases. The CDR3 has 14 residues. Germline V gene lookup returns CDR1 LGHNA and CDR2 YSLEER. After removal of 1 base from V and 5 bases from J, the junction contained 3 bases not matched to a gene. The CDR3 DNA sequence: TGCGCCAGCAGCCAAGGACAGGGGAGCGAGACCCAGTACTTC. Its translation is CASSQGQGSETQYF.

This sequence joins TRBV6-1 and TRBJ2-1; 8 nucleotides align to TRBD2. Germline V gene sequence: CDR1 MNHNS, CDR2 SASEGT. The CDR3 is 16 amino acids. V dropped 3 bases and J dropped 4; count of bases not matched to a gene: 8. CDR3 in DNA: TGTGCCAGCAGTGAGGCGGGGGGCCCTCTTTACAATGAGCAGTTCTTC. Protein product: CASSEAGGPLYNEQFF.

The sample holds many counts of this clonotype. The CDR3 DNA reads TGTGCCAGCAGCTTGAGACAGGGGCTCTATGGCTACACCTTC. Translating it yields CASSLRQGLYGYTF. The V and J genes are TRBV5-6 and TRBJ1-2; 8 nucleotides line up with TRBD1. Germline V gives CDR1 SGHDT, CDR2 YYEEEE. CDR3 length: 14 amino acids. V lost 1 base to trimming and J lost 4 bases; unmatched junction nucleotides: 3.

The chain recombines TRBV7-8 with TRBJ1-5; D call uncertain. Between the trimmed V and J ends, which lost 2 bases and 3 bases, there was a span of 8 bases. The CDR3 loop spans 14 amino acids. From germline, CDR1 is SGHVS and CDR2 FQNEAQ. Here the CDR3 reads CASSLSPVNQPQHF. The DNA for the CDR3 is TGTGCCAGCAGCTTATCGCCGGTCAATCAGCCCCAGCATTTT.

This clonotype was observed once. This chain joins TRBV19 and TRBJ1-2; D is perhaps TRBD1 (6 bases). This CDR3 region has 11 residues. Germline lookup yields CDR1 LNHDA and CDR2 SQIVND (reference sequence). V was trimmed by 6 bases and J by 4 bases, leaving 6 bases between them. The CDR3, as DNA: TGTGCCAGTAGGGACAGCTATGGCTACACCTTC. Its protein product is CASRDSYGYTF. Based on the CDR3 plus reference TRBV19 and TRBJ1-2, the full variable domain is DGGITQSPKYLFRKEGQNVTLSCEQNLNHDAMYWYRQDPGQGLRLIYYSQIVNDFQKGDIAEGYSVSREKKESFPLTVTSAQKNPTAFYLCASRDSYGYTFGSGTRLTVV.

This clonotype occurred a few times. This chain uses TRBV11-2 with TRBJ2-2; 9 positions agree with TRBD2. With V trimmed by 5 bases and J by 4 bases, 17 bases remained unmatched. Germline V lookup: CDR1 SGHAT, CDR2 FQNNGV. This CDR3 has 19 amino acids. The CDR3 here is CASSLHPRTSVSSTGELFF. CDR3 DNA: TGTGCCAGCAGCCTCCACCCTCGGACTAGCGTTTCGAGCACCGGGGAGCTGTTTTTT.

The rearrangement uses TRBV6-2 or TRBV6-3 and TRBJ2-2, with 8 bases aligning to TRBD2. Germline CDR1 and CDR2: MNHEY and SVGEGT. This CDR3 region has 15 residues. The trim removed 5 bases at V and 3 bases at J, leaving 5 bases unmatched. The DNA for the CDR3 is TGTGCCAGCAGTCGAGGGACTAGAGACACCGGGGAGCTGTTTTTT. Protein product: CASSRGTRDTGELFF.

This clonotype was detected ten times or more. The chain employs TRBV5-5 and TRBJ1-6; D uncertain. CDR1 is SGHKS and CDR2 is YYEKEE in the germline V gene (reference sequence). There are 15 residues in the CDR3. V gave up 0 bases and J gave up 5 bases, with 9 bases separating them. CDR3 residues: CASSLGTSNNSPLHF. CDR3 in DNA: TGTGCCAGCAGCTTGGGTACAAGTAATAATTCACCCCTCCACTTT.

The chain recombines TRBV29-1 with TRBJ2-3, with D hard to call. Trimming took off 1 base at V and 3 bases at J, with 17 bases between the two ends. CDR1 and CDR2 from the germline V gene are SQVTM and ANQGSEA. The CDR3 sequence is 16 residues long. The CDR3 sequence: CSVEVVSPGRTDTQYF. In DNA, the CDR3 is TGCAGCGTTGAAGTGGTCAGCCCGGGTAGGACAGATACGCAGTATTTT.

This clonotype was seen repeatedly, ten times or more. This chain links TRBV10-3 with TRBJ2-3; TRBD2 might be the D (5 bases). With 4 bases removed from V and 1 base from J, the gap between germline ends came to 12 bases. The CDR3 sequence is 15 residues long. Per germline, CDR1 ENHRY and CDR2 SYGVKD. The CDR3 loop is CAISVAGVRTDTQYF. CDR3 nucleotides: TGTGCCATCAGTGTAGCCGGGGTCCGCACAGATACGCAGTATTTT.

The chain is built from TRBV7-2 and TRBJ2-1; D uncertain. Germline loops: CDR1 SGHTA, CDR2 FQGNSA. V gave up 5 bases and J gave up 5 bases, with 16 bases separating them. The CDR3 spans 15 residues. CDR3 in DNA: TGTGCCAGCAGCCGCTGGACGGGTTTAAACAATGAGCAGTTCTTC. It codes for CASSRWTGLNNEQFF.

This clonotype was counted ten times or more. J is TRBJ2-1 and V is TRBV4-3; 15 bases map to TRBD2. This CDR3 is built from 16 residues. Germline CDR1 is LGHNA and CDR2 is YSLEER. The V and J ends lost 4 bases and 5 bases, in that order; junction bases with no gene match: 3. CDR3 DNA sequence: TGCGCCAGCAGCCTAGGACTAGCGGGGGGGGACAATGAGCAGTTCTTC. The encoded protein is CASSLGLAGGDNEQFF.

The sample holds many counts of this clonotype. The chain is built from TRBV27 and TRBJ2-1, with TRBD2 identical over 14 bases. Per the germline V gene, CDR1 is MNHEY and CDR2 is SMNVEV (reference sequence). V lost 4 bases and J lost 7; bases outside the gene matches: 3. This CDR3 contains 15 residues. The CDR3 nucleotides are TGTGCCAGCAGTTCTGGGACTAGCGGGAGTAATGAGCAGTTCTTC. Amino acids: CASSSGTSGSNEQFF.

This clonotype was detected a few times. The chain is built from TRBV27 and TRBJ2-7, with 9 positions matching TRBD1. Losses at the gene ends were 3 bases for V and 5 bases for J; bases not matched to a gene: 5. Germline V CDR1 and CDR2: MNHEY, SMNVEV (reference sequence). CDR3 length: 14 amino acids. The CDR3 DNA follows: TGTGCCAGCAGTTTGGGGACAGGGCTCAACGAGCAGTACTTC. As protein: CASSLGTGLNEQYF.

V gene TRBV12-3 or TRBV12-4 combines with J gene TRBJ1-6, with a tentative D call TRBD1 (5 bases). The CDR3 spans 16 residues. V gave up 1 base and J gave up 5 bases, with 12 bases separating them. CDR3 amino acids: CASSLVWAGNNSPLHF. CDR3 nucleotides: TGTGCCAGCAGTTTAGTGTGGGCAGGGAATAATTCACCCCTCCACTTT.

This clonotype was detected ten times or more. The genes are TRBV5-1 and TRBJ2-5; the match to TRBD1 covers 9 bases. With V trimmed by 5 bases and J by 5 bases, 7 bases remained unmatched. This CDR3 has 14 amino acids. Per the germline V gene, CDR1 is SGHRS and CDR2 is YFSETQ. CDR3 region: CASRPTGGGETQYF. As DNA, the CDR3 is TGCGCCAGCAGACCAACAGGGGGCGGGGAGACCCAGTACTTC.

This clonotype was observed a few times. This sequence joins TRBV7-2 and TRBJ1-2; 7 positions agree with TRBD1. The V and J ends lost 1 base and 3 bases, in that order; junction bases with no gene match: 2. The CDR3 has 14 amino acids. Germline CDR1 SGHTA, CDR2 FQGNSA. The CDR3, as DNA: TGTGCCAGCAGCTTAGACAGGGGTGACTATGGCTACACCTTC. Its translation: CASSLDRGDYGYTF.

The chain uses TRBV29-1 and TRBJ2-7; tentative D call: TRBD2 (5 bases). The germline V and J ends were trimmed by 4 bases and 2 bases, with 12 bases remaining between them. The germline V gene has CDR1 SQVTM and CDR2 ANQGSEA. There are 13 residues in the CDR3. The CDR3 sequence is CSVGEGEAYEQYF. The CDR3 DNA reads TGCAGCGTTGGAGAGGGAGAGGCCTACGAGCAGTACTTC.

This clonotype was observed a handful of times. DNA of the CDR3: TGCGCCAGCAGCCAAGAGGCCGGGGTATACGAGCAGTACTTC. Protein product: CASSQEAGVYEQYF. This rearrangement joins TRBV4-1 to TRBJ2-7; the D gene is possibly TRBD2 (5 bases). The CDR3 spans 14 residues. V shed 0 bases and J shed 4 bases, with 10 bases lying between them. Germline V gives CDR1 MGHRA, CDR2 YSYEKL.

In its sample, this clonotype was seen many times. The chain couples TRBV28 to TRBJ2-1, with 9 bases lining up with TRBD1. V was clipped by 6 bases and J by 9 bases; unmatched bases: 6. The CDR3 is made up of 13 amino acids. The germline gives CDR1 MDHEN, CDR2 SYDVKM. The CDR3 region is CASRATGGSEQFF. The CDR3 DNA follows: TGTGCCAGCAGAGCAACAGGGGGCAGTGAGCAGTTCTTC.